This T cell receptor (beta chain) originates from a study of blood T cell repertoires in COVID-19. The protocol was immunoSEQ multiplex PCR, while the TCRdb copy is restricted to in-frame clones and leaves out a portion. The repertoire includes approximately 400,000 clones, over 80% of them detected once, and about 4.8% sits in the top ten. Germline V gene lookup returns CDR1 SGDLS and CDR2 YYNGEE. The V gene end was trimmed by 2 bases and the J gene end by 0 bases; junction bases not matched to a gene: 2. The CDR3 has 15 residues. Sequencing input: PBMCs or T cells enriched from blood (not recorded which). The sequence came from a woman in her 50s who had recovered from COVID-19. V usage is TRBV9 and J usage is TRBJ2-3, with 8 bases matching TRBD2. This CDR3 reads CASSVSGTSTDTQYF. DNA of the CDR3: TGTGCCAGCAGCGTTAGCGGGACTAGCACAGATACGCAGTATTTT. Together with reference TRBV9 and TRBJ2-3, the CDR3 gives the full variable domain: DSGVTQTPKHLITATGQRVTLRCSPRSGDLSVYWYQQSLDQGLQFLIQYYNGEERAKGNILERFSAQQFPDLHSELNLSSLELGDSALYFCASSVSGTSTDTQYFGPGTRLTVL.